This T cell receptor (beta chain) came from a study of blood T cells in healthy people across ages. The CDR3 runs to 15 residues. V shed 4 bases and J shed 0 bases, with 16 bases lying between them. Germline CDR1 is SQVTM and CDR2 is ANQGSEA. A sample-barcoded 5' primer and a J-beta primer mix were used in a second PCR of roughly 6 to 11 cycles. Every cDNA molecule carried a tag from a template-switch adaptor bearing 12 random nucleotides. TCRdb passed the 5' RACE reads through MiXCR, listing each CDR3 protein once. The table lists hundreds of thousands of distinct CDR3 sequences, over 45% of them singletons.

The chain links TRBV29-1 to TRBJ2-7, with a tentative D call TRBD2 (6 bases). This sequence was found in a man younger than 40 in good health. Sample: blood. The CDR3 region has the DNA TGCAGCGTTGTCGGGGGATTTCGTAGCTCCTACGAGCAGTACTTC. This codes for CSVVGGFRSSYEQYF.